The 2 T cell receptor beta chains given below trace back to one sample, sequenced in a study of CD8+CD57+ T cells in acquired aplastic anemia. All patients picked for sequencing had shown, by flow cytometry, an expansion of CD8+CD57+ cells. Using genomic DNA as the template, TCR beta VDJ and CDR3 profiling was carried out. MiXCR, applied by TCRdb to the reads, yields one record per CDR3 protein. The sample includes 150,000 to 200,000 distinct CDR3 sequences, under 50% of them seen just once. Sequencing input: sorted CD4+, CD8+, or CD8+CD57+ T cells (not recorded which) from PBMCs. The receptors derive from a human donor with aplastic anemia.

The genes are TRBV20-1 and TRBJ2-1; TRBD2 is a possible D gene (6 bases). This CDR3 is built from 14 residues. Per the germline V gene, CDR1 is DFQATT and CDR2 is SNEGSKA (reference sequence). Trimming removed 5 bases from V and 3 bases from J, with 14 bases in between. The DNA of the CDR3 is TGCAGTGCTCCACCGGGACTGGACTACAATGAGCAGTTCTTC. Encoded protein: CSAPPGLDYNEQFF.

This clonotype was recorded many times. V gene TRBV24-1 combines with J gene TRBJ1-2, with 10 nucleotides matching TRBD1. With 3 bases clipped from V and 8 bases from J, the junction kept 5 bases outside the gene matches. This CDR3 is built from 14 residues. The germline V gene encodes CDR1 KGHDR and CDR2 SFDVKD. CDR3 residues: CATSDGTGVSGYTF. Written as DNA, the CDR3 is TGTGCCACCAGTGATGGGACAGGGGTATCGGGCTACACCTTC.